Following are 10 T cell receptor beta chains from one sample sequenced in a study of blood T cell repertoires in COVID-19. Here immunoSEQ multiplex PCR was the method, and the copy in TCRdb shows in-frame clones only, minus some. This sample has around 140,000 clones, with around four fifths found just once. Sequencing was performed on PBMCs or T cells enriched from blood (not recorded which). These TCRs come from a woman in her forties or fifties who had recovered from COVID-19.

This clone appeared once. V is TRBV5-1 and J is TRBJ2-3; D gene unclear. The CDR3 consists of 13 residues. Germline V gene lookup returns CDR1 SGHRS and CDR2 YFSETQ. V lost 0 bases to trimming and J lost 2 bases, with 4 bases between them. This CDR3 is CASSLDYTDTQYF. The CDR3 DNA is TGCGCCAGCAGCTTGGACTACACAGATACGCAGTATTTT. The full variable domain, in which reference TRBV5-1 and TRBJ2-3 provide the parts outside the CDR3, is KAGVTQTPRYLIKTRGQQVTLSCSPISGHRSVSWYQQTPGQGLQFLFEYFSETQRNKGNFPGRFSGRQFSNSRSEMNVSTLELGDSALYLCASSLDYTDTQYFGPGTRLTVL.

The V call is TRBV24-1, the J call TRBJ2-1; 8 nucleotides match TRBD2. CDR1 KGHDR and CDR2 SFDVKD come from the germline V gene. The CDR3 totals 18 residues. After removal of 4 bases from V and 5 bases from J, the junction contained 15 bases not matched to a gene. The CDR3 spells CATSDPGGGSGVNNEQFF. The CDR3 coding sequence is TGTGCCACCAGTGACCCCGGCGGGGGTAGCGGGGTGAACAATGAGCAGTTCTTC.

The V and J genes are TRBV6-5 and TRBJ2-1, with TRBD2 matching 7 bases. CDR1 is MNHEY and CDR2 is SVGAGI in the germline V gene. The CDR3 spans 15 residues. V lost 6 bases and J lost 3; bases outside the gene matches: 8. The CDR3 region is CASRPQRGGYNEQFF. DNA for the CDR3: TGTGCCAGCAGACCTCAGCGGGGAGGCTACAATGAGCAGTTCTTC.

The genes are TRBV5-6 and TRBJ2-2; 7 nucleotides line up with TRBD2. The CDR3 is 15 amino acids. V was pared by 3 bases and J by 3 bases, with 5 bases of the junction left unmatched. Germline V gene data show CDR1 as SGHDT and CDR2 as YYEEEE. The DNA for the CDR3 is TGTGCCAGCAGCTACCAGACTAGCTACACCGGGGAGCTGTTTTTT. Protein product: CASSYQTSYTGELFF.

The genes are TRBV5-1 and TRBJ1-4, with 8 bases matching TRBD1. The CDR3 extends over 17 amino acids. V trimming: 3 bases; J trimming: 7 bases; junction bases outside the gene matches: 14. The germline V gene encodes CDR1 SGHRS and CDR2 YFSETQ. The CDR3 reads CASSSSQPGGAGEKLFF. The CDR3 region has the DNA TGCGCCAGCAGCTCCTCTCAGCCAGGGGGCGCCGGTGAAAAACTGTTTTTT.

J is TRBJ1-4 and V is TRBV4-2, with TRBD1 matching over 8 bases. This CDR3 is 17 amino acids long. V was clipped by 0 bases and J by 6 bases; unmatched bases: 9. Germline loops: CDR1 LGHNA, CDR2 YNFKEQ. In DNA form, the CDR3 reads TGTGCCAGCAGCCAAGATAAGGAGCAGGGGGCGTATGAAAAACTGTTTTTT. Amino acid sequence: CASSQDKEQGAYEKLFF.

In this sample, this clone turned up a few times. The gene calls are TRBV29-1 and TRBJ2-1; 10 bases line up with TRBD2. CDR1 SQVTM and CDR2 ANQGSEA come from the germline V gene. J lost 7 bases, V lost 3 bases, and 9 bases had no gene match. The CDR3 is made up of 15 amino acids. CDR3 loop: CSVEGSLAGGNEQFF. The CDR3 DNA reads TGCAGCGTTGAGGGTTCGTTAGCGGGAGGTAATGAGCAGTTCTTC.

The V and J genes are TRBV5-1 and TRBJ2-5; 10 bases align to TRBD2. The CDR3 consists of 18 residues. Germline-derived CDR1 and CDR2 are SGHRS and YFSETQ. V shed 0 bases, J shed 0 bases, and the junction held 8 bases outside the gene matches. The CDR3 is CASSLGLAGAPYQETQYF. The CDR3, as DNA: TGCGCCAGCAGCTTGGGCCTAGCGGGGGCCCCGTACCAAGAGACCCAGTACTTC.

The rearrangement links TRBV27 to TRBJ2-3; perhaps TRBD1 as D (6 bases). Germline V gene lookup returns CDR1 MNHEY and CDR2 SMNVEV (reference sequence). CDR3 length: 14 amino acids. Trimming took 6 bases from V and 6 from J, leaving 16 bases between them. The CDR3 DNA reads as TGTGCCAGCAGACCCCAGAGGGGGAGCGATACGCAGTATTTT. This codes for CASRPQRGSDTQYF.

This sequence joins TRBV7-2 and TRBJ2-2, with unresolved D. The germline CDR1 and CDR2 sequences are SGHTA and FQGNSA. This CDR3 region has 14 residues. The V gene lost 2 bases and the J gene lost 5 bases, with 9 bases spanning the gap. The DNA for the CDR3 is TGTGCCAGCAGCTTATGGAGAGCAACCGGGGAGCTGTTTTTT. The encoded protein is CASSLWRATGELFF. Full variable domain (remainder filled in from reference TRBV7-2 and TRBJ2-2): GAGVSQSPSNKVTEKGKDVELRCDPISGHTALYWYRQSLGQGLEFLIYFQGNSAPDKSGLPSDRFSAERTGGSVSTLTIQRTQQEDSAVYLCASSLWRATGELFFGEGSRLTVL.